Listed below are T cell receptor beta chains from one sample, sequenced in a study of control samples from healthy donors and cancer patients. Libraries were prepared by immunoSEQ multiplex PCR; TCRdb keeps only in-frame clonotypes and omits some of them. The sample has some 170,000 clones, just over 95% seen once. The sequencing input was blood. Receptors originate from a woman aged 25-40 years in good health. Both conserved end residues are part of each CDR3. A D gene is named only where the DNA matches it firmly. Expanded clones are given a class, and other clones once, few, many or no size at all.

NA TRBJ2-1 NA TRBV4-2 TGTGCCAGCAGCTCCCAGAGGGGATACAATGAGCAGTTCTTC CASSSQRGYNEQFF
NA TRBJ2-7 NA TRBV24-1 TGTGCCACCGAGGGAGTAGGCTCATACGAGCAGTACTTC CATEGVGSYEQYF
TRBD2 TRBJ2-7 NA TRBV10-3 TGTGCCATCAGTGAACCAAGACTAGCGGGAGCAGGCTACGAGCAGTACTTC CAISEPRLAGAGYEQYF
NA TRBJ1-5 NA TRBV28 TGTGCCAGCAGCTCCCTCAGGGGCCAGCCCCAGCATTTT CASSSLRGQPQHF
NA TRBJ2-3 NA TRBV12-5 TGTGCTAGTGGGTTTTCAGATACGCAGTATTTT CASGFSDTQYF
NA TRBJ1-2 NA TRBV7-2 TGTGCCAGCAGTCCCGGCGGCCCAGCCACATATGGCTACACCTTC CASSPGGPATYGYTF
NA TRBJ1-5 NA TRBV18 TGTGCCAGCTCACCGGCGGCAGTCCAGCCCCAGCATTTT CASSPAAVQPQHF
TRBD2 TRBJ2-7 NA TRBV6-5 TGTGCCAGCAGTTACTTCTCTAGCGGGGCTTACGAGCAGTACTTC CASSYFSSGAYEQYF
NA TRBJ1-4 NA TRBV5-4 TGTGCCAGCAGCTCCGGACACCTCGGGAATGAAAAACTGTTTTTT CASSSGHLGNEKLFF
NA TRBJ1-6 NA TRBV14 TGTGCCAGCAGCCAGATGGACAGCGGAAATTCACCCCTCCACTTT CASSQMDSGNSPLHF
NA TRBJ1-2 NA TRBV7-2 TGTGCCAGCAGCCTCCGGACAGCCGCTAACTATGGCTACACCTTC CASSLRTAANYGYTF
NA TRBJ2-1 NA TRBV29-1 TGCAGCGTTGAAGACTCGGCAGAGCTATCCTACAATGAGCAGTTCTTC CSVEDSAELSYNEQFF
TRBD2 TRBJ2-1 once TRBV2 TGTGCCAGCGGACCACCCAGCGGGAGGGCGGGTGAGCAGTTCTTC CASGPPSGRAGEQFF
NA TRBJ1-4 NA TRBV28 TGTGCCAGCAGTTCCTTTGGGTTGAAAAATGAAAAACTGTTTTTT CASSSFGLKNEKLFF
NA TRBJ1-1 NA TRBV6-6 TGTGCCAGCAGTTGGTGGGGGGTGAACACTGAAGCTTTCTTT CASSWWGVNTEAFF
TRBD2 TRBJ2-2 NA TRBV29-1 TGCAGCATACCAAGGGGAGGGCTCCCCGGGGAGCTGTTTTTT CSIPRGGLPGELFF
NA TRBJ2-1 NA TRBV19 TGTGCCAGTAGCAATGGCCCTTACAATGAGCAGTTCTTC CASSNGPYNEQFF
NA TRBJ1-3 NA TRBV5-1 TGCGCCAGCCGGGTGGGGGCTGGAAACACCATATATTTT CASRVGAGNTIYF
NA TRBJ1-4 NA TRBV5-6 TGTGCCAGCAGCTTCTGGGACACTAATGAAAAACTGTTTTTT CASSFWDTNEKLFF
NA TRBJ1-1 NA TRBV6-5 TGTGCCACGCAAACCCACAGGGTCACTGAAGCTTTCTTT CATQTHRVTEAFF
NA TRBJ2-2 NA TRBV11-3 TGTGCCAGCAGCCCAGACCCCTCAGGGTCTAGTCACACCGGGGAGCTGTTTTTT CASSPDPSGSSHTGELFF
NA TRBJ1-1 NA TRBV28 TGTGCCAGCAGTTTTATGGGTTTGAACACTGAAGCTTTCTTT CASSFMGLNTEAFF
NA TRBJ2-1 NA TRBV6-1 TGTGCCAGCAGTGAAGGGCGGGAAAAGTACAATGAGCAGTTCTTC CASSEGREKYNEQFF
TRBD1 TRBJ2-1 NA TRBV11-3 TGTGCCAGCAGCTTAGATGGGACAGAAACCTACAATGAGCAGTTCTTC CASSLDGTETYNEQFF
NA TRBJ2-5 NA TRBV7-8 TGTGCCAGCAGCTTACGCCGGTCCCAAAAGACCCAGTACTTC CASSLRRSQKTQYF
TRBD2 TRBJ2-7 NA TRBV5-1 TGCGCCAGCAGCTTAGGAGGACTAGCGTACTCCTACGAGCAGTACTTC CASSLGGLAYSYEQYF
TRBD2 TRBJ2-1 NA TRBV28 TGTGCCAGCAGTTCTAGCGGGAGGAACAATGAGCAGTTCTTC CASSSSGRNNEQFF
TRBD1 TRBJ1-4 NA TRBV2 TGTGCCAGCCATCCTGCGGGACAGGGGAATGAAAAACTGTTTTTT CASHPAGQGNEKLFF
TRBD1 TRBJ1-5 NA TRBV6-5 TGTGCCAGCGGACAGGGGGCCGGTCAGCCCCAGCATTTT CASGQGAGQPQHF
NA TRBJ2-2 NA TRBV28 TGTGCCACCGGCAGACGGGGTGCTGTCGGCAGCAACACCGGGGAGCTGTTTTTT CATGRRGAVGSNTGELFF
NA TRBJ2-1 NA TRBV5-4 TGTGCCAGCAGCTTGTGGACGGTTCGCGGGGCCCACAATGAGCAGTTCTTC CASSLWTVRGAHNEQFF
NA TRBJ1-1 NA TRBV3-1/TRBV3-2 TGTGCCAGCAGCCTCGGACAGACCGAAGCTTTCTTT CASSLGQTEAFF
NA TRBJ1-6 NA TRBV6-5 TGTGCCAGCAGTAGACAGTACGAGAATTCACCCCTCCACTTT CASSRQYENSPLHF
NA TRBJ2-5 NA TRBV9 TGTGCCAGCAGCAGGGGGGGGGCCCCAGAGACCCAGTACTTC CASSRGGAPETQYF
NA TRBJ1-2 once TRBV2 TGTGCCAGTAGAGAGGTCCACGGGGCTGGCTACACCTTC CASREVHGAGYTF
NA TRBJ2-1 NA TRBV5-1 TGCGCCAGCAGCTTCGATCAGCTTGATGAGCAGTTCTTC CASSFDQLDEQFF
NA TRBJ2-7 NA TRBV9 TGTGCCAGCACGCCGGGAGCCGGAGAAGACTACGAGCAGTACTTC CASTPGAGEDYEQYF
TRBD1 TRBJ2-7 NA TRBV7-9 TGTGCCAGCAGCCCCCGACAGGGGGCCTACGAGCAGTACTTC CASSPRQGAYEQYF
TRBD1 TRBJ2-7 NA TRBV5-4 TGTGCCAGCAGCTTGGGAGGCAGGGGGAGCTACGAGCAGTACTTC CASSLGGRGSYEQYF
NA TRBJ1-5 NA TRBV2 TGTGCCAGCAGTGCCCTGACGGGGTATCAGCCCCAGCATTTT CASSALTGYQPQHF
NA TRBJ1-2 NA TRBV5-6 TGTGCCAGCAGAGGGGGAAGCTATGGCTACACCTTC CASRGGSYGYTF
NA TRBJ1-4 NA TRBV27 TGTGCCAGCAGTCTATTCCCCAGGGCAACTAATGAAAAACTGTTTTTT CASSLFPRATNEKLFF
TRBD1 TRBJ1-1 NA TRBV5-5 TGTGCCAGCAGCTGGTTCGCCAGGGGGCATGGGGACACTGAAGCTTTCTTT CASSWFARGHGDTEAFF
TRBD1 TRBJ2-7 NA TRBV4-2 TGTGCCAGCAGCCAAGTGGGACAGGGCTCCTACGAGCAGTACTTC CASSQVGQGSYEQYF
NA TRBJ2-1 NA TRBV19 TGTGCCAGTAGTATGACCTCCTACAATGAGCAGTTCTTC CASSMTSYNEQFF
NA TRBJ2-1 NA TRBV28 TGTGCCAGCAGTGCCCAGCTAGCTGGGCAGTTCTTC CASSAQLAGQFF
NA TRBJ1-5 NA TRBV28 TGTGCCAGCAGGTCTACAGGGAGTCAGCCCCAGCATTTT CASRSTGSQPQHF
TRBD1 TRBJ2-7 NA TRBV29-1 TGCAGCGTCCGACAGGGCCCCTACGAGCAGTACTTC CSVRQGPYEQYF
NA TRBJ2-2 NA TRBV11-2 TGTGCCAGCAGCTTTTCGCAGGGGTTTGTGGCCACCGGGGAGCTGTTTTTT CASSFSQGFVATGELFF
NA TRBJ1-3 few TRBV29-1 TGCAGCGTGGCGGACGTTGGAAACACCATATATTTT CSVADVGNTIYF
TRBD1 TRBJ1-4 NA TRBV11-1 TGTGCCAGCAGCACGTCCGGAGGGGGCGGCGATGAAAAACTGTTTTTT CASSTSGGGGDEKLFF